The subject of this entry is one T cell receptor (beta chain). Generated by immunoSEQ multiplex PCR, the TCRdb table keeps only in-frame clones and is missing some. The sample shows around 340,000 clones, more than 85% of them seen only once. The data are from a study of shared T cell receptors in the human thymus. The length of the CDR3 is 15 residues. The germline V and J ends were trimmed by 0 bases and 2 bases, with 11 bases remaining between them. CDR1 and CDR2 from the germline V gene are MNHEY and SVGAGI. Sequencing was done on a sample of thymocytes. The rearrangement links TRBV6-5 to TRBJ2-7; perhaps D is TRBD1 or TRBD2 (5 bases each). The TCR comes from a human donor. CDR3 DNA: TGTGCCAGCAGTTACTCGAGGGGCGGAACCTACGAGCAGTACTTC. As protein: CASSYSRGGTYEQYF.